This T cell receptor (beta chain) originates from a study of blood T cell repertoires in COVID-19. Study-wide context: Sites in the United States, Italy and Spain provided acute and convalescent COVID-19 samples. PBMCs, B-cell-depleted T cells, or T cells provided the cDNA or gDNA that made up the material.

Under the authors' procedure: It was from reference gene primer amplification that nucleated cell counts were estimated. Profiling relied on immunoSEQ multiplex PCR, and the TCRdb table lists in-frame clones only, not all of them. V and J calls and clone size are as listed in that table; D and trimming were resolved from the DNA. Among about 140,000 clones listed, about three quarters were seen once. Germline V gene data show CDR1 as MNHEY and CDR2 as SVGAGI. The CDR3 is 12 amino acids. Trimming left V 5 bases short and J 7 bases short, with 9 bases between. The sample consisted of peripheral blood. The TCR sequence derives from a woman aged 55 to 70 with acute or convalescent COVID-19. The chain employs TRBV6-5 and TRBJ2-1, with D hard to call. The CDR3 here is CASSPTRNEQFF. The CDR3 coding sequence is TGTGCCAGCAGTCCTACCAGGAATGAGCAGTTCTTC.